The source of this T cell receptor (beta chain) is a study of shared clonotypes between healthy human individuals. Clones were sequenced by immunoSEQ multiplex PCR, and TCRdb holds only the in-frame ones, with some missing. The sample consists of 2 million to 2.5 million clones, around 92% of them appearing once. The ends lost 2 bases at V and 5 bases at J; junction bases unmatched: 9. This CDR3 is built from 17 residues. Germline V CDR1 and CDR2: KGHSH, LQKENI. This receptor was taken from a man aged 18 to 30 in good health. Some clones in this sample may be carry-over from other donors' samples. This chain links TRBV18 with TRBJ2-5; TRBD2 matches at 12 bases. Sequences were obtained from naive CD4+ T cells from PBMCs. Subset meaning: CD45RA+ positively selected. Written as DNA, the CDR3 is TGTGCCAGCTCACCAAATGAAGGACTAGCGGGACGGGAGACCCAGTACTTC. Translating gives CASSPNEGLAGRETQYF.